This TCR beta chain originates from a study of cytomegalovirus exposure and HLA in healthy donors (dated by TCRdb to 2017 to 2019). About the full investigation: The 700 or so repertoires of the first cohort and the approximately 130 validation repertoires were produced on the same platform, according to a later analysis. The aim of the study was to test whether cataloging public T cell receptors could identify signatures of past pathogen exposure. Besides the first cohort of 666 subjects, a separate validation cohort made up of roughly 130 different subjects was used. High-throughput TCR immunosequencing, statistical association of individual TCRs with disease status, and machine learning were combined to predict cytomegalovirus infection status. On the study overall, not on this receptor specifically: Of the cluster scores, about 94% were above 0 in a later analysis, which found that TCRs clustered in the first cohort also tended to co-occur in the 95 to 150 validation repertoires. While some public TCRs were present in many individuals, most TCR sequences turned up only very rarely across donors. In the study, around 150 TCR beta chains were listed as associated with cytomegalovirus. It was suggested by the authors that the approach could potentially be generalized to other disease states and immunological phenotypes. In vitro tests confirmed that a few of the cytomegalovirus-associated TCR beta chains recognize cytomegalovirus antigens. All 120 or so repertoires were used to score co-occurrence in the validation cohort in a later analysis, because that analysis had no HLA typing for the cohort. In both the original and validation cohorts, the classifier was reported to diagnose cytomegalovirus status with high specificity and sensitivity.

The CDR3 sequence holds 15 residues, the cysteine and phenylalanine included. The kept DNA is CDR3 alone, 45 bases in frame from the first base. Based on the germline V gene, the CDR1 and CDR2 sequences are SNHLY and FYNNEI. V was cut back by 6 bases and J by 0 bases, leaving a gap of 15 bases between them. Separate from the roughly 650-subject first cohort, the validation cohort of roughly 130 subjects was the group to which the donors belonged. The protocol used for the library was the immunoSEQ multiplex PCR assay. On the authors' methods: To diagnose cytomegalovirus status from the catalog of TCR beta chain sequences, a statistical classification framework was built. TCRdb obtained this table from immuneACCESS and retained in-frame rearrangements with V and J assigned. These tables miss some clones; where compared with another copy, unresolved V genes account for less than half of the shortfall, and the remainder is unexplained. V and J calls and clone size follow that table, whereas D and trimming were derived from the DNA. Here the sample has some 130,000 clones; around four fifths occur a single time. Of the sample, roughly 29% falls within the top ten clones.

On this clone: Its specific antigen is unknown. No per-base quality is available; no much larger clone lies one base away.

The sample taken for sequencing was PBMCs. This receptor was identified in a man aged 25-45 years in good health and CMV-seropositive. The rearranged chain carries TRBV2 and TRBJ2-7; TRBD2 is possibly the D segment (5 matching bases). The CDR3 sequence is CASRKGTGSSYEQYF. The DNA sequence reads TGTGCCAGCAGAAAGGGAACGGGGAGCTCCTACGAGCAGTACTTC. The full variable domain, completed from the reference TRBV2 and TRBJ2-7 proteins outside the CDR3, reads EPEVTQTPSHQVTQMGQEVILRCVPISNHLYFYWYRQILGQKVEFLVSFYNNEISEKSEIFDDQFSVERPDGSNFTLKIRSTKLEDSAMYFCASRKGTGSSYEQYFGPGTRLTVT.